The present TCR beta chain was sequenced within a study of circulating tumor DNA in untreated peripheral T-cell lymphoma (dated by TCRdb to 2020 to 2022). Libraries were made using the immunoSEQ multiplex PCR assay. TCRdb stores this immuneACCESS table with in-frame sequences only. Part of the clones is absent; in the studies checked, under half of the shortfall reflects unresolved V genes, and no reason is known for the rest. The sample table lists 9,500 to 12,000 clones, 65% to 80% of them with a count of one. The leading ten clones occupy 25% to 40% of the sample. To find tumor-specific TCR clonotypes, researchers sequenced baseline tumor tissue that had been collected prior to treatment. The study used next-generation sequencing of T-cell receptor sequences to monitor peripheral T-cell lymphoma patients receiving frontline treatment on a trial. As concerns this clone: The target of this receptor is not known. A junction boundary mismatches the germline segment, possibly from a read error.

Here is what the overall study found, with its caveats: Tumor-specific clonotypes were identified in around 80% of patients, with identification achieved from 85% to 90% of baseline tissues and approximately 61% of baseline serum samples.

From the germline V gene, CDR1 is WSHSY and CDR2 is SAAADI. Its CDR3 holds 15 amino acids, cysteine through phenylalanine. The retained sequence is limited to the CDR3, 45 bases, with the frame set at the first base. What was sequenced was tumor tissue. This sequence originates from a human donor with peripheral T-cell lymphoma. The V and J genes are TRBV10-2 and TRBJ1-6; tentative D gene TRBD1, with 6 bases matching. The CDR3 has the sequence CASWPGQNLNSPLHF. In nucleotide form, the sequence is TGCGCCAGCTGGCCCGGACAGAACCTTAATTCACCCCTTCACTTT.